This T cell receptor (beta chain) was identified during a study of shared clonotypes between healthy human individuals. The V segment lost 4 bases and the J segment 5 bases; nucleotides outside the gene matches: 7. The germline V gene has CDR1 SQVTM and CDR2 ANQGSEA. The CDR3 runs to 14 residues. As regards this clone: Other nucleotide sequences from this sample produce the same CDR3.

Only in-frame clones appear in the TCRdb table, and some are missing; sequencing was by immunoSEQ multiplex PCR. This repertoire shows about 990,000 clones, approximately 80% found once; its top ten account for 0.5% to 0.65%. Source material: memory CD4+ T cells from PBMCs. Specified subset: CD45RA-negative fraction. The sequence was collected from a man aged 18 to 29 in good health. Some clones in this sample may be carry-over from other donors' samples. The chain couples TRBV29-1 to TRBJ2-3, with 9 nucleotides matching TRBD2. The CDR3 DNA sequence: TGCAGCGTTGTAGGCGGGAGGGGAGTAGATACGCAGTATTTT. It encodes CSVVGGRGVDTQYF.